This T cell receptor (beta chain) was recovered during a study of HIV-infected patients and healthy controls. Approximately 500 ng RNA was reverse transcribed with alpha and beta constant-region primers. Separate chain-specific third strand synthesis with multiplexing indices produced the alpha and beta libraries. TCRdb processed the 5' RACE reads anew with MiXCR; each CDR3 protein has one entry. The sample shows 8,000 to 10,000 distinct CDR3 sequences, less than 9.5% of them seen only once. Whole blood was used without fractionation, so all unsorted peripheral T cells were included. The V and J ends lost 2 bases and 4 bases, in that order; junction bases with no gene match: 4. CDR3 length: 15 residues. The V gene's germline CDR1 is KGHSH and CDR2 LQKENI. This clonotype was observed a few times.

Here the sequenced sample was blood, taken before antiretroviral therapy. The J gene is TRBJ1-5, the V gene TRBV18, with 8 bases matching TRBD1. The origin of this receptor is an adult with HIV infection. DNA of the CDR3: TGTGCCAGCTCACCAGGGACAGGAGATAATCAGCCCCAGCATTTT. Translated: CASSPGTGDNQPQHF.